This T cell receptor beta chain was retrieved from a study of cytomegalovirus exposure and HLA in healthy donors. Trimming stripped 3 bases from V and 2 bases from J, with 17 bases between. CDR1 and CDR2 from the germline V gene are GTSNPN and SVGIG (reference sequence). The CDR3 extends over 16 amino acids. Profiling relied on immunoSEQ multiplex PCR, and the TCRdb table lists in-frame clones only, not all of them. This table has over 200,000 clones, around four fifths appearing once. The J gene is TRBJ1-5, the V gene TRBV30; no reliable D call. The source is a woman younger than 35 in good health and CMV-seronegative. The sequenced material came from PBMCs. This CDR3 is CAWSARRSGRNQPQHF. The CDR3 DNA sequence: TGTGCCTGGAGCGCCCGCCGAAGTGGGCGCAATCAGCCCCAGCATTTT. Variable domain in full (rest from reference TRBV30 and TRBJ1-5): SQTIHQWPATLVQPVGSPLSLECTVEGTSNPNLYWYRQAAGRGLQLLFYSVGIGQISSEVPQNLSASRPQDRQFILSSKKLLLSDSGFYLCAWSARRSGRNQPQHFGDGTRLSIL.